One sample yielded the 9 T cell receptor beta chains listed below, sequenced in a study of shared clonotypes between healthy human individuals. Some clones are missing from TCRdb's copy, which holds only in-frame ones; the method was immunoSEQ multiplex PCR. The sample consists of 1.4 million or so clones, around 98.5% of them appearing once. Sequencing was carried out using naive CD4+ T cells sorted from blood. Subset indicated: CD45RA+ positively selected. The receptors were gathered from a man aged 25 to 45 in good health.

The gene calls are TRBV10-3 and TRBJ2-7, with TRBD1 as a possible D gene (6 bases). Per germline, CDR1 ENHRY and CDR2 SYGVKD. This CDR3 has 14 residues. The ends were cut back, 11 bases at V and 3 bases at J, with 20 bases in the middle. CDR3 sequence reads: CAASPQTGYYEQYF. The CDR3 DNA reads as TGTGCCGCCAGCCCACAGACAGGTTACTACGAGCAGTACTTC.

This sequence joins TRBV7-6 and TRBJ2-2; D perhaps matches TRBD2 (5 bases). The CDR3 runs 15 residues. V was shortened by 4 bases and J by 5 bases, with 14 bases between the two germline ends. Germline values: CDR1 SGHVS, CDR2 FNYEAQ. CDR3 region: CASSSIRRETGELFF. The CDR3 DNA follows: TGTGCCAGCAGCTCAATTAGACGGGAAACCGGGGAGCTGTTTTTT.

V usage is TRBV7-2 and J usage is TRBJ2-1; 8 bases match TRBD2. Germline V lookup: CDR1 SGHTA, CDR2 FQGNSA. J gave up 4 bases and V 1 base, and 6 bases lay outside the gene matches. There are 16 residues in the CDR3. CDR3 protein: CASSLVPGLGYNEQFF. CDR3 coding DNA: TGTGCCAGCAGCTTAGTACCGGGACTAGGGTACAATGAGCAGTTCTTC.

The J gene is TRBJ2-3, the V gene TRBV25-1; a possible D gene is TRBD1 (6 bases). CDR1 is MGHDK, CDR2 SYGVNS, per germline. V shed 0 bases and J shed 4 bases, with 14 bases lying between them. This CDR3 is 16 amino acids long. The CDR3, as DNA: TGTGCCAGCAGTGAATATTCAGGGGTTGGCGCAGATACGCAGTATTTT. Encoded protein: CASSEYSGVGADTQYF.

The chain uses TRBV6-5 and TRBJ2-1; 8 bases are shared with TRBD2. CDR1 and CDR2 from the germline V gene are MNHEY and SVGAGI. V lost 5 bases, J lost 5 bases, and 5 bases stayed unmatched. This CDR3 comprises 14 residues. CDR3 amino acids: CASSPRRGDNEQFF. The CDR3 DNA reads as TGTGCCAGCAGTCCCCGGCGGGGGGACAATGAGCAGTTCTTC.

This rearrangement joins TRBV2 to TRBJ2-7; the D gene is possibly TRBD1 (6 bases). CDR3 size: 14 residues. The germline gives CDR1 SNHLY, CDR2 FYNNEI. The V end lost 4 bases, the J end lost 5 bases, and 15 bases lay between the germline ends. The DNA of the CDR3 is TGTGCCAGCAGTGCAGGGGACCGCGTGGACGAGCAGTACTTC. As protein: CASSAGDRVDEQYF.

This clone was seen just once. At the DNA level, this CDR3 is encoded by other sequences in the same sample as well. The chain combines TRBV28 with TRBJ1-2, with unresolved D. CDR1 MDHEN and CDR2 SYDVKM come from the germline V gene. The CDR3 totals 13 residues. Trimming shortened V by 2 bases and J by 0 bases, and 4 bases separated the two germline ends. The CDR3, as DNA: TGTGCCAGCAGTTTACCTACTAACTATGGCTACACCTTC. This sequence encodes CASSLPTNYGYTF.

The chain is built from TRBV5-1 and TRBJ2-2; 10 bases agree with TRBD1. The CDR3 has 19 amino acids. The V segment lost 0 bases and the J segment 2 bases; nucleotides outside the gene matches: 10. CDR1 and CDR2 (germline): SGHRS, YFSETQ. CDR3 amino acids: CASSLVRTGGNPNTGELFF. CDR3 sequence (DNA): TGCGCCAGCAGCTTGGTTCGGACAGGGGGGAACCCTAACACCGGGGAGCTGTTTTTT.

This clone has only one observation. As DNA, the CDR3 is TGTGCCAGCAGCTTAGAAGAGTACAATGAGCAGTTCTTC. Its translation is CASSLEEYNEQFF. The chain joins TRBV11-3 to TRBJ2-1, with D unclear. This CDR3 region has 13 residues. The V end was cut by 0 bases, the J end by 4 bases, with 4 bases between. Germline V gene data show CDR1 as SGHNT and CDR2 as YENEEA.